A single sample is the source of the 2 T cell receptor beta chains below, sequenced in a study of blood T cell repertoires in COVID-19. Profiled with immunoSEQ multiplex PCR; TCRdb holds only in-frame clones, not every one. The sample lists some 210,000 clones; about 84% were seen once. The specimen was PBMCs or T cells enriched from blood (not recorded which). The origin of the receptors is a man younger than 45 with acute COVID-19.

The chain combines TRBV19 with TRBJ1-1; D possibly corresponds to TRBD1 (5 bases). Germline-derived CDR1 and CDR2 are LNHDA and SQIVND (reference sequence). The CDR3 runs 12 residues. The V end was cut by 2 bases, the J end by 11 bases, with 12 bases between. The CDR3 region has the DNA TGTGCCAGTAGTATACGGGGGGAACGGGCTTTCTTT. This codes for CASSIRGERAFF.

The chain uses TRBV6-5 and TRBJ1-4, with a tentative D call TRBD1 (6 bases). The CDR3 totals 12 residues. Trimming took 4 bases from V and 8 from J, leaving 8 bases between them. Germline CDR1 MNHEY, CDR2 SVGAGI. CDR3 nucleotides: TGTGCCAGCAGTTTACAGGGAGAAAAACTGTTTTTT. This codes for CASSLQGEKLFF.